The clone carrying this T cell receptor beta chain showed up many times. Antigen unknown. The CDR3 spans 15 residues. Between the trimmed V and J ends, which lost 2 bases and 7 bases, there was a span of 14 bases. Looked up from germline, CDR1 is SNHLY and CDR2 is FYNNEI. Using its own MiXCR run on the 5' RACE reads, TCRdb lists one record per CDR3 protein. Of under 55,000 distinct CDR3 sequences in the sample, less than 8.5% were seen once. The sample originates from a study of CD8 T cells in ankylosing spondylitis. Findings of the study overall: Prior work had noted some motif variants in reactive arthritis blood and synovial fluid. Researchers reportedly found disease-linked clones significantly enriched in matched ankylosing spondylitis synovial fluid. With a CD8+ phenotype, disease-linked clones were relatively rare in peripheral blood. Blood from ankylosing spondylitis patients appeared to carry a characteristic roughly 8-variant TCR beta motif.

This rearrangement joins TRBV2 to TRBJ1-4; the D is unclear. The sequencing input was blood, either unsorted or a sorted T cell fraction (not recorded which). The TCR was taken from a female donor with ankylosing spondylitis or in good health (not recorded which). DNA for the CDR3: TGTGCCAGCAGTGAAATCCAGACTACTGGTGAAAAACTGTTTTTT. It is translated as CASSEIQTTGEKLFF. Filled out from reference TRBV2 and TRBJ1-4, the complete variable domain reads EPEVTQTPSHQVTQMGQEVILRCVPISNHLYFYWYRQILGQKVEFLVSFYNNEISEKSEIFDDQFSVERPDGSNFTLKIRSTKLEDSAMYFCASSEIQTTGEKLFFGSGTQLSVL.